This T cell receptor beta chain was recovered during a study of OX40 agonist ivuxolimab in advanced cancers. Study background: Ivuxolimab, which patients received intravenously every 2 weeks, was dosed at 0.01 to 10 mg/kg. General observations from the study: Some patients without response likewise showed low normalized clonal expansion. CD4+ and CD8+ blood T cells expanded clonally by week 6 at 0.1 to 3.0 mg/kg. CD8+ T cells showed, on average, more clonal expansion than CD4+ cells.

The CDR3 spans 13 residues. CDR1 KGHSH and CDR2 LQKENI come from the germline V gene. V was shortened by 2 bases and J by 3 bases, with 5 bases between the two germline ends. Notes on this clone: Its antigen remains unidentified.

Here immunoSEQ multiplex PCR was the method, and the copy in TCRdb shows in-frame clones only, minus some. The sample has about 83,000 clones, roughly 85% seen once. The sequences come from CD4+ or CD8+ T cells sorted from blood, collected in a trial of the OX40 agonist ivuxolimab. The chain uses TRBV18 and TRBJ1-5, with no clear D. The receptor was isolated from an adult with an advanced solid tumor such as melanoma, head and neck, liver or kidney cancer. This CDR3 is CASSPALNQPQHF. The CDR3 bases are TGTGCCAGCTCACCAGCCCTCAATCAGCCCCAGCATTTT.